A selection of T cell receptor beta chains follows, all from one sample in a study of blood T cell repertoires in COVID-19. The repertoire was sequenced with immunoSEQ multiplex PCR; TCRdb's copy has only in-frame clones and lacks some. This sample carries approximately 300,000 clones, more than 85% of them seen once, and the ten largest clones take around 4.2%. The source material was PBMCs or T cells enriched from blood (not recorded which). These receptors were collected from a woman aged 30 to 39 who had been exposed to COVID-19. Each CDR3 is given with its conserved first and last residue. A D gene is named only where the DNA matches it firmly. A row's size may be missing; if present it is once, few, many or a size class.

clone_size	d_call	v_call	j_call	cdr3_aa	cdr3_nt
-	-	TRBV1	TRBJ1-6	CTSSQGTRTPSSYNSPLHF	TGCACCAGCAGCCAAGGCACCAGGACACCGAGCTCCTATAATTCACCCCTCCACTTT
-	TRBD1	TRBV6-1	TRBJ2-2	CASSATGAWAGELFF	TGTGCCAGCAGTGCAACAGGGGCCTGGGCCGGGGAGCTGTTTTTT
-	TRBD1	TRBV18	TRBJ1-6	CASSLGTGVNSPLHF	TGTGCCAGCTCACTTGGGACAGGGGTGAATTCACCCCTCCACTTT
-	TRBD1	TRBV29-1	TRBJ2-2	CSATGRGPSGELFF	TGCAGCGCTACCGGTAGGGGGCCGAGCGGGGAGCTGTTTTTT
-	TRBD1	TRBV7-6	TRBJ1-6	CASSPRTGENSPLHF	TGTGCCAGCAGCCCTCGGACAGGGGAGAACTCACCCCTCCACTTT
-	-	TRBV10-3	TRBJ2-1	CATIENNEQFF	TGTGCCACGATAGAAAACAATGAGCAGTTCTTC
-	TRBD1	TRBV6-4	TRBJ2-6	CASTETGGSGANVLTF	TGTGCCAGCACGGAGACAGGGGGCTCTGGGGCCAACGTCCTGACTTTC
-	TRBD2	TRBV7-2	TRBJ2-7	CASSFPGGYEQYF	TGTGCCAGCAGCTTCCCGGGAGGCTACGAGCAGTACTTC
-	-	TRBV7-2	TRBJ2-1	CASSLGYGDEQFF	TGTGCCAGCAGCTTGGGGTACGGGGATGAGCAGTTCTTC
-	TRBD2	TRBV4-1	TRBJ2-7	CASSQLIAGGTYEQYF	TGCGCCAGCAGCCAGCTAATAGCGGGGGGAACCTACGAGCAGTACTTC
-	TRBD1	TRBV7-6	TRBJ2-7	CASSLVSRQGHEQYF	TGTGCCAGCAGCTTAGTTTCGAGACAGGGCCACGAGCAGTACTTC
-	-	TRBV7-8	TRBJ1-3	CASSLEVAGTGNTIYF	TGTGCCAGCAGCTTAGAGGTGGCGGGGACTGGAAACACCATATATTTT
-	-	TRBV4-3	TRBJ2-1	CASSQDTPGSVFF	TGCGCCAGCAGCCAAGACACCCCCGGGTCCGTGTTCTTC
-	TRBD1	TRBV19	TRBJ1-3	CASSLSTGGSGNTIYF	TGTGCCAGTAGCCTCTCTACAGGGGGCTCTGGAAACACCATATATTTT
-	TRBD2	TRBV4-2	TRBJ2-7	CASSQDLIRLAGNEQYF	TGTGCCAGCAGCCAAGATTTGATACGGCTAGCGGGGAACGAGCAGTACTTC
-	TRBD1	TRBV5-4	TRBJ1-4	CASSPQGTNEKLFF	TGTGCCAGCTCCCCACAGGGGACTAATGAAAAACTGTTTTTT
-	TRBD1	TRBV7-9	TRBJ1-5	CASSATGNVNQPQHF	TGTGCCAGCAGCGCGACAGGGAATGTAAATCAGCCCCAGCATTTT
-	-	TRBV6-1	TRBJ1-5	CASSGHHDQPQHF	TGTGCCAGCAGTGGACACCACGATCAGCCCCAGCATTTT
-	TRBD1	TRBV2	TRBJ1-2	CASRGTGNGYTF	TGTGCCAGTCGAGGGACAGGGAATGGCTACACCTTC
-	-	TRBV5-1	TRBJ1-4	CASSRSGAARGNEKLFF	TGCGCCAGCAGCCGTTCAGGGGCCGCAAGGGGAAATGAAAAACTGTTTTTT
once	-	TRBV5-4	TRBJ2-7	CASSTPRSGALGEQYF	TGTGCCAGCAGCACCCCCCGTTCAGGGGCATTGGGCGAGCAGTACTTC
-	-	TRBV3-1/TRBV3-2	TRBJ2-1	CASSARDFYNEQFF	TGTGCCAGCAGCGCCCGGGACTTCTACAATGAGCAGTTCTTC
few	-	TRBV29-1	TRBJ2-1	CSVEDRDEQFF	TGCAGCGTTGAAGATCGCGATGAGCAGTTCTTC
-	TRBD2	TRBV28	TRBJ2-2	CASSLITGLAGGTRNTGELFF	TGTGCCAGCAGTTTAATCACCGGACTAGCGGGGGGCACCCGGAACACCGGGGAGCTGTTTTTT
-	-	TRBV6-4	TRBJ2-2	CASSPDRGVGSGELFF	TGTGCCAGCAGTCCCGACAGAGGCGTAGGCTCCGGGGAGCTGTTTTTT
-	-	TRBV5-4	TRBJ2-1	CASSFRGARSGEQFF	TGTGCCAGCAGCTTCCGGGGGGCCAGGTCGGGTGAGCAGTTCTTC
-	-	TRBV12-3/TRBV12-4	TRBJ1-6	CASSSGSNSPLHF	TGTGCCAGCAGTTCAGGGTCTAATTCACCCCTCCACTTT
-	TRBD1	TRBV11-3	TRBJ1-1	CASSRGGTGSNTEAFF	TGTGCCAGCAGCCGCGGCGGGACAGGAAGTAACACTGAAGCTTTCTTT
-	-	TRBV6-5	TRBJ1-3	CASSYSRGNTIYF	TGTGCCAGCAGTTACTCGCGAGGAAACACCATATATTTT
-	-	TRBV5-1	TRBJ1-3	CASSSGTSDTIYF	TGCGCCAGCAGCTCGGGGACATCGGACACCATATATTTT
once	-	TRBV9	TRBJ2-3	CASSTRDSTDTQYF	TGTGCCAGCAGCACCAGGGACTCCACAGATACGCAGTATTTT
-	-	TRBV6-4	TRBJ1-1	CASSPTEEGPNTEAFF	TGTGCCAGCAGCCCCACTGAGGAGGGACCGAACACTGAAGCTTTCTTT
-	TRBD1	TRBV6-4	TRBJ1-4	CASNRQGSNEKLFF	TGTGCCAGCAACAGACAGGGATCTAATGAAAAACTGTTTTTT
-	-	TRBV7-6	TRBJ1-2	CASSPTKSYGYTF	TGTGCCAGCAGCCCCACAAAAAGCTATGGCTACACCTTC
-	-	TRBV6-4	TRBJ1-5	CASSIPGESNQPQHF	TGTGCCAGCAGCATACCGGGAGAGAGCAATCAGCCCCAGCATTTT
-	-	TRBV20-1	TRBJ2-7	CSAAEGAEQYF	TGCAGTGCGGCGGAGGGGGCCGAGCAGTACTTC
-	TRBD1	TRBV10-3	TRBJ2-2	CAITGDIAGELFF	TGTGCCATTACAGGGGACATCGCCGGGGAGCTGTTTTTT
-	-	TRBV4-2	TRBJ1-2	CASSRTDYGYTF	TGTGCCAGCAGCCGCACGGACTATGGCTACACCTTC
-	TRBD2	TRBV5-4	TRBJ2-7	CASSRGGSYEQYF	TGTGCCAGCAGCCGCGGGGGCTCCTACGAGCAGTACTTC
few	TRBD1	TRBV7-2	TRBJ1-1	CASSRDRRNTEAFF	TGTGCCAGCAGTCGGGACAGACGGAACACTGAAGCTTTCTTT
-	-	TRBV19	TRBJ1-2	CASSIPRVKLTDGYTF	TGTGCCAGTAGTATCCCACGGGTTAAGTTGACTGATGGCTACACCTTC
-	-	TRBV4-3	TRBJ1-1	CASSQDLRYTEAFF	TGCGCCAGCAGCCAAGATTTACGGTACACTGAAGCTTTCTTT
-	TRBD1	TRBV5-4	TRBJ2-7	CASSPTMDRASYEQYF	TGTGCCAGCAGCCCAACAATGGACAGGGCGTCCTACGAGCAGTACTTC
-	-	TRBV4-3	TRBJ1-6	CASSQVYQVPSPLHF	TGCGCCAGCAGCCAAGTATATCAGGTCCCTTCACCCCTCCACTTT
-	-	TRBV27	TRBJ1-3	CASSRRGFSGNTIYF	TGTGCCAGCAGTCGGAGGGGCTTCTCTGGAAACACCATATATTTT
-	-	TRBV10-3	TRBJ1-3	CAITSPNTGRSGNTIYF	TGTGCCATCACCAGCCCGAACACAGGGCGCTCTGGAAACACCATATATTTT
-	TRBD2	TRBV4-2	TRBJ2-3	CASSGAIAGGRTDTQYF	TGTGCCAGCAGCGGAGCAATAGCGGGGGGGCGGACAGATACGCAGTATTTT
-	TRBD1	TRBV7-2	TRBJ1-1	CASSLVGGQANTEAFF	TGTGCCAGCAGCTTAGTGGGGGGACAGGCGAACACTGAAGCTTTCTTT
-	TRBD1	TRBV5-1	TRBJ1-2	CASSRDRTSFVYGYTF	TGCGCCAGCAGCCGGGACAGGACTTCTTTTGTGTATGGCTACACCTTC
-	TRBD1	TRBV2	TRBJ1-2	CASGTDRAAYGYTF	TGTGCCAGCGGGACGGACAGGGCAGCATATGGCTACACCTTC
-	-	TRBV7-9	TRBJ1-2	CASSLQGGGYTF	TGTGCCAGCAGCCTCCAGGGAGGTGGCTACACCTTC
-	-	TRBV9	TRBJ1-2	CASSVGGGYTF	TGTGCCAGCAGCGTAGGCGGTGGCTACACCTTC
-	-	TRBV19	TRBJ1-2	CASSRDGYSYGYTF	TGTGCCAGTAGTCGAGACGGTTACAGCTATGGCTACACCTTC
-	TRBD1	TRBV5-6	TRBJ2-7	CASSRGTVSYEQYF	TGTGCCAGCAGCCGAGGGACAGTTTCCTACGAGCAGTACTTC
-	TRBD1	TRBV27	TRBJ2-6	CASSPRTGSLSGANVLTF	TGTGCCAGCAGTCCCCGGACAGGGAGCTTGTCTGGGGCCAACGTCCTGACTTTC
once	-	TRBV7-2	TRBJ2-2	CASPLGGGITGELFF	TGTGCCAGCCCTTTAGGAGGAGGCATCACCGGGGAGCTGTTTTTT
-	-	TRBV7-8	TRBJ1-5	CASSPMLGIRDQPQHF	TGTGCCAGCAGCCCCATGTTGGGTATACGGGATCAGCCCCAGCATTTT
-	-	TRBV7-7	TRBJ2-5	CASSLVIGGPQETQYF	TGTGCCAGCAGCTTAGTAATCGGGGGACCCCAAGAGACCCAGTACTTC
-	-	TRBV2	TRBJ2-5	CASSEGVVPNRETQYF	TGTGCCAGCAGTGAAGGAGTGGTACCCAATAGAGAGACCCAGTACTTC